The 15 T cell receptor beta chains below all came from one sample that was sequenced in a study of T-cell reconstitution after alpha-beta-depleted transplantation in children. Unique molecular identifiers featured in how the TCRbeta library was prepared. TCRdb called the PCR reads again in MiXCR, with one record for every CDR3 protein. Counted here are over 85,000 distinct CDR3 sequences, 5% to 6% occurring once; the ten biggest clones make up about 6.1%. The sample was PBMCs, mostly from graft donor cells, taken 60 days after TCRalphabeta/CD19-depleted stem cell transplant. These receptor sequences come from a female patient aged 2-15 years who had a stem cell transplant for Fanconi anemia, so the T cells may come from the graft donor.

Concerning this clonotype itself: This could be a read error, since a much larger clone is one nucleotide away. This chain connects TRBV24-1 to TRBJ1-2; no clear D gene. Germline loops: CDR1 KGHDR, CDR2 SFDVKD. This CDR3 is 13 amino acids long. Written as DNA, the CDR3 is TGTGCCACCAGTGAAACAAAGGCGAGTGGCGACACCTTC. This codes for CATSETKASGDTF.

This clonotype was observed at least ten times. The chain employs TRBV5-1 and TRBJ2-5; D might be TRBD1 (5 bases). Trimming stripped 0 bases from V and 3 bases from J, with 6 bases between. This CDR3 has 13 residues. From germline, CDR1 is SGHRS and CDR2 YFSETQ. DNA of the CDR3: TGCGCCAGCAGCTTGGAGGGGAAAGAGACCCAGTACTTC. Protein product: CASSLEGKETQYF.

This clonotype appeared a few times. V usage is TRBV7-2 and J usage is TRBJ2-2; D is ambiguous. The germline V and J ends were trimmed by 1 base and 3 bases, with 6 bases remaining between them. This CDR3 is 14 amino acids long. Germline CDR1 SGHTA, CDR2 FQGNSA. The CDR3 coding sequence is TGTGCCAGCAGCTTAGGCGGATACACCGGGGAGCTGTTTTTT. This codes for CASSLGGYTGELFF.

In this sample, this clonotype turned up many times. The chain uses TRBV20-1 and TRBJ2-3; 11 positions agree with TRBD2. Looked up from germline, CDR1 is DFQATT and CDR2 is SNEGSKA (reference sequence). The J segment lost 8 bases and the V segment lost 7 bases, leaving 11 bases of the junction unmatched. The CDR3 totals 14 residues. Written as DNA, the CDR3 is TGCAGTGTGTTAGCGGGGGGGTCTGAAGGTACGCAGTATTTT. This translates into CSVLAGGSEGTQYF.

The chain couples TRBV28 to TRBJ1-3; 11 nucleotides align to TRBD1. The CDR3 is 16 amino acids. Trimming at V came to 1 base and at J to 3 bases, leaving 2 bases not matched to a gene. CDR1 and CDR2 (germline): MDHEN, SYDVKM. CDR3 protein: CASSLSGQGGGNTIYF. The CDR3 DNA reads as TGTGCCAGCAGTTTATCGGGACAGGGGGGTGGAAACACCATATATTTT.

This clonotype was seen many times. The chain uses TRBV10-3 and TRBJ2-3; no definite D call. Looked up from germline, CDR1 is ENHRY and CDR2 is SYGVKD. The CDR3 extends over 12 amino acids. V was clipped by 10 bases and J by 0 bases, with 8 bases between them. In nucleotides, the CDR3 is TGTGCCACCCAAGGGAGCACAGATACGCAGTATTTT. This codes for CATQGSTDTQYF.

This clonotype was seen many times. The chain links TRBV12-3 or TRBV12-4 to TRBJ2-1, with D perhaps matching TRBD1 (5 bases). The CDR3 covers 13 residues. The V end lost 6 bases, the J end lost 1 base, and 7 bases lay between the germline ends. The CDR3 DNA is TGTGCCAGCAGCACAGGTTCCTACAATGAGCAGTTCTTC. Translation gives CASSTGSYNEQFF.

This clonotype showed up many times. The chain joins TRBV12-3 or TRBV12-4 to TRBJ1-4, with D perhaps matching TRBD1 (5 bases). V lost 3 bases to trimming and J lost 8 bases, with 13 bases between them. This CDR3 is built from 14 residues. DNA for the CDR3: TGTGCCAGCAGTTTCGGTAGGGGTCGAGAAAAACTGTTTTTT. Protein product: CASSFGRGREKLFF.

This clonotype showed up many times. The rearrangement links TRBV20-1 to TRBJ2-3; 12 bases fit TRBD2. The CDR3 covers 15 residues. Losses at the gene ends were 1 base for V and 2 bases for J; bases not matched to a gene: 1. Germline loops: CDR1 DFQATT, CDR2 SNEGSKA (reference sequence). The CDR3 bases are TGCAGTGCTAGAGCTAGCGGGAGGGCCACAGATACGCAGTATTTT. It translates to CSARASGRATDTQYF.

This clonotype was recorded many times. The chain combines TRBV29-1 with TRBJ2-7; D is perhaps TRBD1 (7 bases). The germline gives CDR1 SQVTM, CDR2 ANQGSEA. The CDR3 is 14 residues long. The ends were cut back, 4 bases at V and 2 bases at J, with 15 bases in the middle. For the CDR3, the DNA is TGCAGCGTTGGGGGAGGAAGGGGGCCCTACGAGCAGTACTTC. Translated, it gives CSVGGGRGPYEQYF.

This clonotype showed up many times. The CDR3 region has the DNA TGCAGTGCTAGAAAGGGGTCGAGGAATGGCTACACCTTC. Protein: CSARKGSRNGYTF. V and J are TRBV20-1 and TRBJ1-2; possible D gene TRBD1, 5 bases. V was pared by 2 bases and J by 6 bases, with 13 bases between. CDR3 size: 13 residues. The germline V gene encodes CDR1 DFQATT and CDR2 SNEGSKA (reference sequence).

This clonotype was detected ten times or more. The chain is built from TRBV4-1 and TRBJ1-1; no firm D call. The V gene lost 3 bases and the J gene lost 10 bases, with 12 bases spanning the gap. CDR3 length equals 12 residues. Germline V lookup: CDR1 MGHRA, CDR2 YSYEKL. The CDR3: CASSQAPEGAFF. The DNA of the CDR3 is TGCGCCAGCAGCCAGGCTCCTGAGGGAGCTTTCTTT.

This clonotype was detected ten times or more. The J gene is TRBJ2-7, the V gene TRBV4-2, with D possibly being TRBD1 (5 bases). CDR1 is LGHNA and CDR2 is YNFKEQ in the germline V gene. This CDR3 comprises 14 residues. V lost 2 bases and J lost 1, with 9 bases in between. For the CDR3, the DNA is TGTGCCAGCAGCCAATCAGCAGGGTCCTACGAGCAGTACTTC. This translates into CASSQSAGSYEQYF.

This clonotype was recorded at least ten times. The chain employs TRBV6-4 and TRBJ2-2, with 8 bases lining up with TRBD1. V dropped 3 bases and J dropped 3; count of bases not matched to a gene: 0. The CDR3 totals 14 residues. Germline V CDR1 and CDR2: MRHNA, SNTAGT. CDR3 residues: CASSETGDTGELFF. The CDR3 nucleotides are TGTGCCAGCAGTGAGACAGGGGACACCGGGGAGCTGTTTTTT.

This clonotype has more than one count but fewer than ten. The J gene is TRBJ2-7, the V gene TRBV11-2, with 10 bases matching TRBD1. The CDR3 covers 15 residues. The ends lost 3 bases at V and 3 bases at J; junction bases unmatched: 5. CDR1 and CDR2 from the germline V gene are SGHAT and FQNNGV. The CDR3 region is CASSFLTGGVYEQYF. In nucleotides, the CDR3 is TGTGCCAGCAGCTTTTTGACAGGGGGCGTCTACGAGCAGTACTTC.